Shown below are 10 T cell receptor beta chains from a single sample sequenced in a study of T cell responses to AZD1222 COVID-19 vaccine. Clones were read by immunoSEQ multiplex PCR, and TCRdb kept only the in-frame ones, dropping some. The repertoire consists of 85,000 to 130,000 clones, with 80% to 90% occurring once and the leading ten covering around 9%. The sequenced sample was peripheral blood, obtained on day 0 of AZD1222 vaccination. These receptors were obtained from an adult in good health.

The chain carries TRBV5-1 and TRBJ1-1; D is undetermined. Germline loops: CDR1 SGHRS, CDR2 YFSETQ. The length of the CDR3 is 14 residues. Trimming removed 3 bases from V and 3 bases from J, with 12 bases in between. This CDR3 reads CASSSAHMDTEAFF. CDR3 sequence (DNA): TGCGCCAGCAGCTCGGCCCACATGGACACTGAAGCTTTCTTT. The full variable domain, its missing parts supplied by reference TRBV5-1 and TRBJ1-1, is KAGVTQTPRYLIKTRGQQVTLSCSPISGHRSVSWYQQTPGQGLQFLFEYFSETQRNKGNFPGRFSGRQFSNSRSEMNVSTLELGDSALYLCASSSAHMDTEAFFGQGTRLTVV.

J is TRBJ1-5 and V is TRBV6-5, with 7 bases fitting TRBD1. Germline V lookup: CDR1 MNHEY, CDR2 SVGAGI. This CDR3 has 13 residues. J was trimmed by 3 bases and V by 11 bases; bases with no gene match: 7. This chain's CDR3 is CAALQGNNQPQHF. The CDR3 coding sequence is TGTGCCGCCCTACAGGGGAACAATCAGCCCCAGCATTTT.

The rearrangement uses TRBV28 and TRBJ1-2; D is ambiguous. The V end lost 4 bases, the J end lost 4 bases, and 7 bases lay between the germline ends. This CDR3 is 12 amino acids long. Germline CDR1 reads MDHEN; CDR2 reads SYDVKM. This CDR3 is CASSSRVYGYTF. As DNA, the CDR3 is TGTGCCAGCAGTTCCCGGGTCTATGGCTACACCTTC.

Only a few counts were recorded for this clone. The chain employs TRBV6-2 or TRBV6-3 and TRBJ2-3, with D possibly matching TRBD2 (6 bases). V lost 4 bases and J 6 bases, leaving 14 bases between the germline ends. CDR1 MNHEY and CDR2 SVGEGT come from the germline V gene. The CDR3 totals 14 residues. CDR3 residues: CASSWGGRHDTQYF. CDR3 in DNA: TGTGCCAGCAGTTGGGGTGGGAGGCATGATACGCAGTATTTT.

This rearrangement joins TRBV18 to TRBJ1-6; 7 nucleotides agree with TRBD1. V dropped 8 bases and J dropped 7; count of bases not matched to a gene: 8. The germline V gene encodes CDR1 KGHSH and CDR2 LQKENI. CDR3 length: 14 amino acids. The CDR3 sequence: CASDSTGVNSPLHF. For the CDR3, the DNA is TGTGCCAGCGACAGCACAGGGGTAAATTCACCCCTCCACTTT.

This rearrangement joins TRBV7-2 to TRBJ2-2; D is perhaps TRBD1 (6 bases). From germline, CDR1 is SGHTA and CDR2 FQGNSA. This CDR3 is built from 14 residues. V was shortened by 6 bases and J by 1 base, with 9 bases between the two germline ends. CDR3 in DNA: TGTGCCAGCAGGATACAGGGGAACACCGGGGAGCTGTTTTTT. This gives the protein CASRIQGNTGELFF.

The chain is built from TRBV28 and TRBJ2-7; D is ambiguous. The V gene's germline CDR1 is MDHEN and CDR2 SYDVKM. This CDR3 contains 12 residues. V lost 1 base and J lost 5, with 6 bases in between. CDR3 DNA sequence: TGTGCCAGCAGTTTATTAGGCAACGAGCAGTACTTC. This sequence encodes CASSLLGNEQYF.

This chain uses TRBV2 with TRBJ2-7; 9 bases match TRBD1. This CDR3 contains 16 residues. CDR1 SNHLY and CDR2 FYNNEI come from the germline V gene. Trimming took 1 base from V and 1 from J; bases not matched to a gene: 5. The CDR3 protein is CASSEGIGTGSYEQYF. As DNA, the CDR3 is TGTGCCAGCAGTGAAGGTATCGGGACAGGGTCCTACGAGCAGTACTTC.

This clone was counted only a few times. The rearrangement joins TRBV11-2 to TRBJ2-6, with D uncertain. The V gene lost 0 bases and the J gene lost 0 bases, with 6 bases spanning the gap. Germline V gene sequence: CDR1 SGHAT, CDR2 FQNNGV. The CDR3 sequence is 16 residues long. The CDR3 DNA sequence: TGTGCCAGCAGCTTAGATCAAACCTCTGGGGCCAACGTCCTGACTTTC. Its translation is CASSLDQTSGANVLTF.

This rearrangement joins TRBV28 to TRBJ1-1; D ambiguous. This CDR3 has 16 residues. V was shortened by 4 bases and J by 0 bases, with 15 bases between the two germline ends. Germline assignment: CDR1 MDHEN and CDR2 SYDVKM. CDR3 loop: CASSSPRTNLNTEAFF. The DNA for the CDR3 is TGTGCCAGCAGTTCTCCCCGGACCAACTTGAACACTGAAGCTTTCTTT. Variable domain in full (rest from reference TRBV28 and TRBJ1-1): DVKVTQSSRYLVKRTGEKVFLECVQDMDHENMFWYRQDPGLGLRLIYFSYDVKMKEKGDIPEGYSVSREKKERFSLILESASTNQTSMYLCASSSPRTNLNTEAFFGQGTRLTVV.